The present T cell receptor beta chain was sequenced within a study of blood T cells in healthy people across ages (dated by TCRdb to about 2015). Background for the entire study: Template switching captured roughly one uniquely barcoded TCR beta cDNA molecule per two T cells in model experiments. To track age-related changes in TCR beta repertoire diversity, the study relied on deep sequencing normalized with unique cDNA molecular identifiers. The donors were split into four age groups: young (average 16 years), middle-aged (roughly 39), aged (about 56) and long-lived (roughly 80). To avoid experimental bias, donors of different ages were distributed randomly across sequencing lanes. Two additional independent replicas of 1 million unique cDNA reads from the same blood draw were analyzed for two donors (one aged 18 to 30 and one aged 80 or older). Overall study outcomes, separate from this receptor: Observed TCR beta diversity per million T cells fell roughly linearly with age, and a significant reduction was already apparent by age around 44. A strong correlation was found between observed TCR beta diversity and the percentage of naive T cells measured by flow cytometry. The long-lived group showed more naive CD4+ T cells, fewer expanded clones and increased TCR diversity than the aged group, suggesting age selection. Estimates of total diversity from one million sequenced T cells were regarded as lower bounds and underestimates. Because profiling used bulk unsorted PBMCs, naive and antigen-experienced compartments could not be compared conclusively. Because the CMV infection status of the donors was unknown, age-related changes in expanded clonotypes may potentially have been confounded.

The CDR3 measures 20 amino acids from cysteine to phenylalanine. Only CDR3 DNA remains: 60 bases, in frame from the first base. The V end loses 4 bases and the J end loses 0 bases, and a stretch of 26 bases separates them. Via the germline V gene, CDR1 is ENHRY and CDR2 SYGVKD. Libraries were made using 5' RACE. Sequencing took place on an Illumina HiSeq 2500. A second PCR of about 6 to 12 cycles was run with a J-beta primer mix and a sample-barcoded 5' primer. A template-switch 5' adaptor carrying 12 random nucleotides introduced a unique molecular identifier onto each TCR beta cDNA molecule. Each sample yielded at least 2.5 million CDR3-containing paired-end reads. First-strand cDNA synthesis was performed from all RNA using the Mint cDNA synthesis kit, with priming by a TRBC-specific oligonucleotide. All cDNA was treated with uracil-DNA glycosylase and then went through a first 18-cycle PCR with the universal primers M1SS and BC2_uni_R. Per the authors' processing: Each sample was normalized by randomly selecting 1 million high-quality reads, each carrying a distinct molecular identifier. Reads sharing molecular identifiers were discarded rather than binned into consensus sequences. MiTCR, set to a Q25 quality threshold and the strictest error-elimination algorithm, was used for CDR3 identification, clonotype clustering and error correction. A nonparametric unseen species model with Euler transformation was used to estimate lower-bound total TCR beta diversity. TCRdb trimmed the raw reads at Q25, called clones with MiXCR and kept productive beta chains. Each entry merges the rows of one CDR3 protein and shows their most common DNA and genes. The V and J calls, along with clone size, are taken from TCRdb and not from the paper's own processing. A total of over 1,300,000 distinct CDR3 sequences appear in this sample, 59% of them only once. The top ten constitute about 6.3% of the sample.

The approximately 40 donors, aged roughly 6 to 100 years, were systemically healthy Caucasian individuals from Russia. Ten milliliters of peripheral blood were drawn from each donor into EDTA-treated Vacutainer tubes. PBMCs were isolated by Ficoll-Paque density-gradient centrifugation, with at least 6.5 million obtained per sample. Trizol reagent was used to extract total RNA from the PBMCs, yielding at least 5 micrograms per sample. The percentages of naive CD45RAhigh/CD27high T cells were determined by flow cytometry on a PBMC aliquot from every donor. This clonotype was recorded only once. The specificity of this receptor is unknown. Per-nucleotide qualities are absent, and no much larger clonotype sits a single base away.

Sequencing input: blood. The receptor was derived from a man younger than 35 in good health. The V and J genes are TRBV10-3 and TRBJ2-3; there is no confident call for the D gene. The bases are TGTGCCATCAGTGGGGAAGCCAGCACAATAAAGAACGCTAGCACAGATACGCAGTATTTT. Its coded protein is CAISGEASTIKNASTDTQYF.